Listed below are T cell receptor beta chains from one sample, sequenced in a study of Graves' ophthalmopathy and Graves' hyperthyroidism. TCRdb itself ran the multiplex PCR reads through MiXCR, one entry per CDR3 protein. The profile shows hundreds of thousands of distinct CDR3 sequences, roughly 14% of them singletons. The sample was blood. The receptors derive from a woman in her thirties with Graves' ophthalmopathy. CDR3s include the opening cysteine and the closing phenylalanine or tryptophan. D genes are given only for firm matches. Clone size is given for some rows only: seen once, a few or many times, or a class if the clone is expanded.

abundance: NA; v_gene: TRBV13; d_gene: TRBD1; j_gene: TRBJ2-7; CDR3nt: TGTGCCAGCAGCAGTGAGACGGGACAGGGCGCCTACGAGCAGTACTTC; CDR3aa: CASSSETGQGAYEQYF
abundance: many; v_gene: TRBV12-3/TRBV12-4; d_gene: NA; j_gene: TRBJ1-2; CDR3nt: TGTGCCAGCAGTTTTCTGGGCAGGGGAGATGGCTACACCTTC; CDR3aa: CASSFLGRGDGYTF
abundance: many; v_gene: TRBV5-1; d_gene: NA; j_gene: TRBJ1-2; CDR3nt: TGCGCCAGCAGCCCAATTAACAGAGTTGGCTACACCTTC; CDR3aa: CASSPINRVGYTF
abundance: many; v_gene: TRBV7-2; d_gene: NA; j_gene: TRBJ1-1; CDR3nt: TGTGCCAGCAGCTGGGAACCGCGTTCCACTGAAGCTTTCTTT; CDR3aa: CASSWEPRSTEAFF
abundance: many; v_gene: TRBV29-1; d_gene: NA; j_gene: TRBJ2-2; CDR3nt: TGCAGCGTTGAAGCCCACGGGGAGCTGTTTTTT; CDR3aa: CSVEAHGELFF
abundance: NA; v_gene: TRBV12-5; d_gene: NA; j_gene: TRBJ1-1; CDR3nt: TGTGCTAGTGCTTTCTTTGGGAACACTGAAGCTTTCTTT; CDR3aa: CASAFFGNTEAFF
abundance: many; v_gene: TRBV20-1; d_gene: NA; j_gene: TRBJ1-1; CDR3nt: TGCAGTGCCCGAGGAGGGGGGGCTGAAGCTTTCTTT; CDR3aa: CSARGGGAEAFF
abundance: many; v_gene: TRBV29-1; d_gene: TRBD1; j_gene: TRBJ1-2; CDR3nt: TGCAGCGTTGTCCGGGGACAGTCGGATGGCTACACCTTC; CDR3aa: CSVVRGQSDGYTF
abundance: NA; v_gene: TRBV19; d_gene: TRBD1; j_gene: TRBJ2-7; CDR3nt: TGTGCCAGTAGTGCCGGACAGGGTTTTGACGAGCAGTACTTC; CDR3aa: CASSAGQGFDEQYF
abundance: few; v_gene: TRBV12-3/TRBV12-4; d_gene: NA; j_gene: TRBJ1-1; CDR3nt: TGTGCCAGCAGTCCCACGAGGATAGGGAACACTGATGCTTTCTTT; CDR3aa: CASSPTRIGNTDAFF
abundance: NA; v_gene: TRBV27; d_gene: NA; j_gene: TRBJ1-1; CDR3nt: TGTGCCAGCAGTACATATGGAGGAGGCAGCACTGAAGCTTTCTTT; CDR3aa: CASSTYGGGSTEAFF
abundance: NA; v_gene: TRBV7-2; d_gene: TRBD1; j_gene: TRBJ1-6; CDR3nt: TGTGCCAGCAGCTCGACAGGGACTTCACCCCTCCACTTT; CDR3aa: CASSSTGTSPLHF
abundance: few; v_gene: TRBV5-1; d_gene: TRBD2; j_gene: TRBJ2-5; CDR3nt: TGCGCCAGCAGCTTGGTCGTGACTAGCGTTCAAGAGACCAAGTACTTC; CDR3aa: CASSLVVTSVQETKYF
abundance: many; v_gene: TRBV20-1; d_gene: TRBD1; j_gene: TRBJ1-5; CDR3nt: TGCAGTGCTCGGGGACAGGGTGGGGGGGGCATCAATCAGCCCCAGCATTTT; CDR3aa: CSARGQGGGGINQPQHF
abundance: many; v_gene: TRBV19; d_gene: TRBD1; j_gene: TRBJ1-1; CDR3nt: TGTGCCAGTCGCCCCCCGGGACAGGGGTCCACTGAAGCTTTCTTT; CDR3aa: CASRPPGQGSTEAFF
abundance: many; v_gene: TRBV6-5; d_gene: NA; j_gene: TRBJ1-6; CDR3nt: TGTGCCAGCAGTTACTCTCAGTCTTTAAGTTCACCCCTCCACTTT; CDR3aa: CASSYSQSLSSPLHF
abundance: NA; v_gene: TRBV11-1; d_gene: TRBD1; j_gene: TRBJ2-7; CDR3nt: TGTGCCTGCAGCCATTGGGACAGGGAGTACGAGCAGTACTTC; CDR3aa: CACSHWDREYEQYF
abundance: few; v_gene: TRBV28; d_gene: NA; j_gene: TRBJ1-1; CDR3nt: TGTGCCAGCATTCCGTGTCCCTCTGAAGCTTTCTTT; CDR3aa: CASIPCPSEAFF
abundance: many; v_gene: TRBV20-1; d_gene: TRBD2; j_gene: TRBJ2-7; CDR3nt: TGCAGTGCTAGAGATCGGGGGGTCTACGAGCAGTACTTC; CDR3aa: CSARDRGVYEQYF
abundance: many; v_gene: TRBV4-1; d_gene: NA; j_gene: TRBJ2-5; CDR3nt: TGCGCCAGCAGCCAACCGACGGACTTGAAGACCCAGTACTTC; CDR3aa: CASSQPTDLKTQYF
abundance: few; v_gene: TRBV12-5; d_gene: NA; j_gene: TRBJ2-2; CDR3nt: TGTGCTAGTGGTTCAGGCGGGAACACCGGGGAGCTGTTTTTT; CDR3aa: CASGSGGNTGELFF
abundance: many; v_gene: TRBV27; d_gene: NA; j_gene: TRBJ1-5; CDR3nt: TGTGCCAGCAGTCCATACTCGGCGGGCAATCAGCCCCAGCATTTT; CDR3aa: CASSPYSAGNQPQHF
abundance: many; v_gene: TRBV6-5; d_gene: NA; j_gene: TRBJ1-1; CDR3nt: TGTGCCAGCCGGATACAGCGCGAGCTGAACACTGAAGCTTTCTTT; CDR3aa: CASRIQRELNTEAFF
abundance: many; v_gene: TRBV12-3/TRBV12-4; d_gene: NA; j_gene: TRBJ1-1; CDR3nt: TGTGCCAGCAGTGCGGGACATGCTAACACTGAAGCTTTCTTT; CDR3aa: CASSAGHANTEAFF
abundance: few; v_gene: TRBV11-2; d_gene: TRBD2; j_gene: TRBJ2-5; CDR3nt: TGTGCCAGCAGCAGGGGGTATGGGGCGGGAGGAGTTGTCGAGACCCAGTACTTC; CDR3aa: CASSRGYGAGGVVETQYF
abundance: few; v_gene: TRBV6-2/TRBV6-3; d_gene: NA; j_gene: TRBJ2-7; CDR3nt: TGTGCCAGCAGTTACGCCTCCGGCGCCTACGAGCAGTACTTC; CDR3aa: CASSYASGAYEQYF
abundance: few; v_gene: TRBV12-3/TRBV12-4; d_gene: TRBD2; j_gene: TRBJ2-3; CDR3nt: TGTGCCAGCCGAAGGACTAGCGGAAACACAGATACGCAGTATTTT; CDR3aa: CASRRTSGNTDTQYF
abundance: once; v_gene: TRBV5-1; d_gene: NA; j_gene: TRBJ2-7; CDR3nt: TGCGCCAGCAGCTTTCAAGACGAGCAGTACTTC; CDR3aa: CASSFQDEQYF
abundance: NA; v_gene: TRBV30; d_gene: NA; j_gene: TRBJ2-5; CDR3nt: TGTGCCTGGAGCGCCCCCCCCCCAAGGGAGACCCAGTACTTC; CDR3aa: CAWSAPPPRETQYF
abundance: few; v_gene: TRBV4-1; d_gene: TRBD1; j_gene: TRBJ2-7; CDR3nt: TGCGCCAGCAGCCCGGCCGGGATCAGGGGGCCGTACGAGCAGTACTTC; CDR3aa: CASSPAGIRGPYEQYF
abundance: many; v_gene: TRBV11-1; d_gene: NA; j_gene: TRBJ1-2; CDR3nt: TGTGCCAGCAGCCCTAACGCGCTTGGGGACTACACCTTC; CDR3aa: CASSPNALGDYTF
abundance: NA; v_gene: TRBV28; d_gene: NA; j_gene: TRBJ2-5; CDR3nt: TGTGCCAGCAGTACCCCCGGGGCGTCGCAAGAGACCCAGTACTTC; CDR3aa: CASSTPGASQETQYF
abundance: few; v_gene: TRBV6-2/TRBV6-3; d_gene: NA; j_gene: TRBJ2-7; CDR3nt: TGTGCCAGCACCTACCTCAGGCGGGACCCACTCAGATACGAGCAGTACTTC; CDR3aa: CASTYLRRDPLRYEQYF
abundance: many; v_gene: TRBV19; d_gene: NA; j_gene: TRBJ1-5; CDR3nt: TGTGCCAGTAGTATAGCGATCACAGTCAATCAGCCCCAGCATTTT; CDR3aa: CASSIAITVNQPQHF
abundance: many; v_gene: TRBV2; d_gene: NA; j_gene: TRBJ2-4; CDR3nt: TGTGCCAGCATTAAGCAGGGTAACATTCAGTACTTC; CDR3aa: CASIKQGNIQYF
abundance: NA; v_gene: TRBV27; d_gene: NA; j_gene: TRBJ2-4; CDR3nt: TGTGCCAGCAGGGCCTTAGCCAAAAACATTAAGTACTTC; CDR3aa: CASRALAKNIKYF
abundance: many; v_gene: TRBV5-1; d_gene: NA; j_gene: TRBJ1-6; CDR3nt: TGCGCCAGCAGCTTGATTGGACAAGATAATTCACCCCTCCACTTT; CDR3aa: CASSLIGQDNSPLHF
abundance: few; v_gene: TRBV19; d_gene: NA; j_gene: TRBJ2-7; CDR3nt: TGTGCCAGTAGTATCAACAGTTTCTACGAGCAGTACTTC; CDR3aa: CASSINSFYEQYF
abundance: many; v_gene: TRBV20-1; d_gene: TRBD2; j_gene: TRBJ2-5; CDR3nt: TGCAGTGCGCAGCGGGATACCCAAGAGACCCAGTACTTC; CDR3aa: CSAQRDTQETQYF
abundance: many; v_gene: TRBV12-5; d_gene: NA; j_gene: TRBJ2-7; CDR3nt: TGTGCTAGTGGTTCAAACAGTGTGTACGAGCAGTACTTC; CDR3aa: CASGSNSVYEQYF
abundance: many; v_gene: TRBV28; d_gene: NA; j_gene: TRBJ1-6; CDR3nt: TGTGCCAGCAGTTTGCCATCGCCAGGCTCCTATAATTCACCCCTCCACTTT; CDR3aa: CASSLPSPGSYNSPLHF
abundance: many; v_gene: TRBV20-1; d_gene: NA; j_gene: TRBJ1-1; CDR3nt: TGCAGTGTTAGGTCTACAGGATGGGAGAACACTGAAGCTTTCTTT; CDR3aa: CSVRSTGWENTEAFF
abundance: many; v_gene: TRBV6-1; d_gene: NA; j_gene: TRBJ1-2; CDR3nt: TGTGCCAGCAGCCCCGGGGGGAACTATGGCTACACCTTC; CDR3aa: CASSPGGNYGYTF